These T cell receptor beta chains were read from a single sample in a study of CD8+ T cells in alopecia areata. Some clones are missing from TCRdb's copy, which holds only in-frame ones; the method was immunoSEQ multiplex PCR. Of roughly 60,000 clones in the sample, under 60% were seen once. The sample was CD8+ T cells sorted from blood, taken at approximately week 36, from a patient treated with tofacitinib. These receptors were taken from a human donor with alopecia areata. CDR3s include the opening cysteine and the closing phenylalanine or tryptophan. Each record gives: V gene, clone size, J gene, D gene, CDR3 DNA, CDR3 protein. The D gene is left open where the match is weak. Clone size is shown for a subset of rows, as once, few, many or a class of expanded clone.

TRBV4-1,NA,TRBJ2-7,NA,TGCGCCAGCAGCCAAGAGAGGACATCGCGCGAGCAGTACTTC,CASSQERTSREQYF
TRBV29-1,few,TRBJ2-7,NA,TGCAGCGTTCTCGATGCCTACGAGCAGTACTTC,CSVLDAYEQYF
TRBV7-2,NA,TRBJ2-7,TRBD2,TGTGCCAGCAGCACCGGGACTAGTCGTGGCGAGCAGTACTTC,CASSTGTSRGEQYF
TRBV6-5,NA,TRBJ2-5,NA,TGTGCCAGCAAAATAGACGGAGAGACCCAGTACTTC,CASKIDGETQYF
TRBV7-9,NA,TRBJ1-5,NA,TGTGCCAGCAGCTACGAGGGTTCACATCAGCCCCAGCATTTT,CASSYEGSHQPQHF
TRBV18,NA,TRBJ2-3,NA,TGTGCCAGCTCACCGCCGGAAGGGGTGACAGATACGCAGTATTTT,CASSPPEGVTDTQYF
TRBV23-1,few,TRBJ1-1,NA,TGCGCCAGCAGTCAATCAGGGGCAACAGGGAGAACTGAAGCTTTCTTT,CASSQSGATGRTEAFF
TRBV29-1,few,TRBJ1-2,NA,TGCAGCGTTGAAGATTACCGAATGATCTATGGCTACACCTTC,CSVEDYRMIYGYTF
TRBV5-6,NA,TRBJ2-7,TRBD2,TGTGCCAGCAGCTCGGGGACTAGTTTCTACGAGCAGTACTTC,CASSSGTSFYEQYF
TRBV29-1,NA,TRBJ2-1,NA,TGCAGCGTTGATTGGCAGATCAACCTCGGGAACAATGAGCAGTTCTTC,CSVDWQINLGNNEQFF
TRBV2,few,TRBJ2-5,NA,TGTGCCAGCAGTGTGCCGAATGGGGTCGAGACCCAGTACTTC,CASSVPNGVETQYF
TRBV6-5,NA,TRBJ1-5,TRBD1,TGTGCCAGCAGTTACTATGACAGGGGGCTGGAGCCCCAGCATTTT,CASSYYDRGLEPQHF
TRBV4-1,few,TRBJ2-7,NA,TGCGCCAGCAGCCTCCGCCCCGGGCGGGATGGCTACGAGCAGTACTTC,CASSLRPGRDGYEQYF
TRBV13,few,TRBJ2-2,TRBD1,TGTGCCAGCAGCTTTCTCGGGACAGCCATGAACACCGGGGAGCTGTTTTTT,CASSFLGTAMNTGELFF
TRBV7-3,NA,TRBJ2-7,NA,TGTGCCCAGATCGGGGCCGGGAATGGGGTGACGACCTACGAGCAGTACTTC,CAQIGAGNGVTTYEQYF
TRBV5-1,NA,TRBJ2-7,TRBD2,TGCGCCAGCAGCCCCGGAAGGGGAGCGGGGGGATCCTACGAGCAGTACTTC,CASSPGRGAGGSYEQYF
TRBV30,NA,TRBJ2-7,NA,TGTGCCTGGAGTGTGATAATCTACGAGCAGTACTTC,CAWSVIIYEQYF
TRBV29-1,NA,TRBJ2-7,TRBD1,TGCAGCGGGTTAGGACAGGGTACCCTCGAGCAGTACTTC,CSGLGQGTLEQYF
TRBV21-1,NA,TRBJ1-2,NA,TGTGCCAGCAGCTGGCGGGACAGGGGGCATCATGGCTACACCTTC,CASSWRDRGHHGYTF
TRBV30,few,TRBJ2-2,NA,TGTGCCTGGAGTGTACAGGGACAATTCACCGGGGAGCTGTTTTTT,CAWSVQGQFTGELFF
TRBV10-3,NA,TRBJ2-7,NA,TGTGCCATCGCCGACAATTCCTACGAGCAGTACTTC,CAIADNSYEQYF